Following are 19 T cell receptor beta chains from one sample sequenced in a study of cytomegalovirus exposure and HLA in healthy donors. The PCR had 60 Vbeta and 13 Jbeta primers. The assay was immunoSEQ multiplex PCR, and TCRdb's table has in-frame clones only and misses some. The sample lists roughly 100,000 clones, 60% to 85% seen once, with over 5% in the top ten. The sample was PBMCs. The receptors were gathered from a female donor in good health and CMV-seropositive.

This chain links TRBV19 with TRBJ1-1; D may be TRBD1 (6 bases). Germline loops: CDR1 LNHDA, CDR2 SQIVND (reference sequence). The CDR3 totals 14 residues. Trimming pared 4 bases from V and 2 bases from J, leaving 11 bases between. The CDR3 is CASSSRTANTEAFF. CDR3 bases: TGTGCCAGTAGTAGTCGGACAGCTAACACTGAAGCTTTCTTT.

This chain joins TRBV11-1 and TRBJ2-1, with 7 bases matching TRBD2. Germline V gene lookup returns CDR1 SGHAT and CDR2 FQDESV (reference sequence). J gave up 8 bases and V 4 bases, and 11 bases lay outside the gene matches. This CDR3 region has 15 residues. The CDR3 loop reads CASSSIAGLRYEQFF. For the CDR3, the DNA is TGTGCCAGCAGCTCTATAGCGGGCCTCCGGTATGAGCAGTTCTTC.

This clone was recorded only once. This sequence joins TRBV20-1 and TRBJ2-4, with D unclear. The CDR3 has 11 residues. Germline V gene lookup returns CDR1 DFQATT and CDR2 SNEGSKA (reference sequence). Trimming removed 5 bases from V and 6 bases from J, with 8 bases in between. As DNA, the CDR3 is TGCAGTGCTCCCCAGCGAAACATTCAGTACTTC. It translates to CSAPQRNIQYF.

This chain links TRBV7-9 with TRBJ1-2; 8 positions match TRBD1. CDR1 and CDR2 (germline): SEHNR, FQNEAQ (reference sequence). V was pared by 3 bases and J by 4 bases, with 1 base of the junction left unmatched. The CDR3 is made up of 13 amino acids. CDR3 residues: CASSFQGAYGYTF. CDR3 sequence (DNA): TGTGCCAGCAGCTTCCAGGGGGCCTATGGCTACACCTTC.

V gene TRBV29-1 combines with J gene TRBJ2-1, with 10 bases that match TRBD2. V lost 4 bases and J lost 4; bases outside the gene matches: 7. The CDR3 covers 15 residues. Germline CDR1 SQVTM, CDR2 ANQGSEA. CDR3 sequence: CSVVPSGSYYNEQFF. The CDR3 bases are TGCAGCGTTGTCCCTAGCGGGAGCTATTACAATGAGCAGTTCTTC.

This chain links TRBV4-1 with TRBJ2-3; TRBD2 is a possible D gene (5 bases). V was clipped by 1 base and J by 6 bases, with 11 bases between them. This CDR3 spans 14 amino acids. In germline, CDR1 is MGHRA, CDR2 YSYEKL. The CDR3: CASSQVTPGDTQYF. CDR3 coding DNA: TGCGCCAGCAGCCAAGTGACCCCGGGGGATACGCAGTATTTT.

The chain joins TRBV7-9 to TRBJ2-5; D unresolved. V lost 4 bases to trimming and J lost 0 bases, with 9 bases between them. The CDR3 has 14 residues. Germline V gene data show CDR1 as SEHNR and CDR2 as FQNEAQ (reference sequence). The CDR3: CASSYPTNQETQYF. As DNA, the CDR3 is TGTGCCAGCAGCTACCCGACAAACCAAGAGACCCAGTACTTC.

J is TRBJ1-1 and V is TRBV5-8; the D gene is possibly TRBD1 (6 bases). The germline V and J ends were trimmed by 3 bases and 4 bases, with 16 bases remaining between them. The CDR3 is 15 residues long. Germline assignment: CDR1 SGHTS and CDR2 YDEGEE. The CDR3 sequence is CASSSRTARGTEAFF. CDR3 bases: TGTGCCAGCAGCTCTCGGACAGCCCGGGGCACTGAAGCTTTCTTT.

This clone was picked up one time. This chain uses TRBV28 with TRBJ1-1; perhaps TRBD1 as D (6 bases). This CDR3 is built from 14 residues. Deletions cut 5 bases from V and 1 base from J, with 11 bases between. The germline V gene encodes CDR1 MDHEN and CDR2 SYDVKM. The CDR3 reads CASSPWTENTEAFF. CDR3 coding DNA: TGTGCCAGCAGTCCATGGACAGAGAACACTGAAGCTTTCTTT.

The chain is built from TRBV19 and TRBJ2-7, with TRBD2 matching over 7 bases. V shed 5 bases, J shed 3 bases, and the junction held 4 bases outside the gene matches. The germline CDR1 and CDR2 sequences are LNHDA and SQIVND (reference sequence). The CDR3 length is 13 residues. CDR3 region: CASSGGRGYEQYF. The CDR3 nucleotides are TGTGCCAGTAGTGGCGGGAGAGGCTACGAGCAGTACTTC.

V usage is TRBV5-4 and J usage is TRBJ2-7, with 9 bases matching TRBD1. The trim removed 4 bases at V and 4 bases at J, leaving 6 bases unmatched. The CDR3 spans 14 residues. Looked up from germline, CDR1 is SGHNT and CDR2 is YYREEE (reference sequence). The CDR3 sequence: CASSADRGRYEQYF. As DNA, the CDR3 is TGTGCCAGCAGCGCTGACAGGGGGAGATACGAGCAGTACTTC.

V is TRBV15 and J is TRBJ2-2; a possible D gene is TRBD1 (6 bases). With 4 bases removed from V and 0 bases from J, the gap between germline ends came to 9 bases. The germline gives CDR1 LNHNV, CDR2 YYDKDF (reference sequence). The CDR3 spans 15 residues. For the CDR3, the DNA is TGTGCCACCAGCACCTGGACAGCGAACACCGGGGAGCTGTTTTTT. This encodes CATSTWTANTGELFF.

The chain couples TRBV13 to TRBJ1-4, with D tentatively TRBD1 (5 bases). The V and J ends lost 5 bases and 3 bases respectively, with 16 bases between them. The CDR3 sequence is 16 residues long. Per germline, CDR1 PRHDT and CDR2 FYEKMQ (reference sequence). The CDR3 nucleotides are TGTGCCAGCAGCCCCAACCCCCGACAGTCTAATGAAAAACTGTTTTTT. This codes for CASSPNPRQSNEKLFF.

This clone occurred a few times. This sequence joins TRBV7-2 and TRBJ2-2, with 9 positions matching TRBD2. Per germline, CDR1 SGHTA and CDR2 FQGNSA. The junction had 6 bases not matched to a gene; V was cut back by 4 bases and J by 0 bases. CDR3 length: 17 amino acids. The CDR3 nucleotides read TGTGCCAGCAGCTCCCGACTAGCGGTTTCGAACACCGGGGAGCTGTTTTTT. Amino acid sequence: CASSSRLAVSNTGELFF.

V and J are TRBV28 and TRBJ1-5, with a tentative D call TRBD1 (6 bases). This CDR3 is 14 amino acids long. Between the trimmed V and J ends, which lost 6 bases and 4 bases, there was a span of 13 bases. Germline CDR1 reads MDHEN; CDR2 reads SYDVKM. The CDR3 loop is CASRPGGANQPQHF. CDR3 sequence (DNA): TGTGCCAGCAGGCCTGGGGGGGCGAATCAGCCCCAGCATTTT.

The rearrangement uses TRBV12-5 and TRBJ2-3, with 10 bases lining up with TRBD2. V lost 6 bases and J lost 5; bases outside the gene matches: 11. Germline CDR1 and CDR2: LGHNT and FRNRAP. The CDR3 extends over 16 amino acids. The CDR3 bases are TGTGCTAGTGGCCCTCAGCTAGCGGGAGTAGGAGATACGCAGTATTTT. Translated, it gives CASGPQLAGVGDTQYF.

J is TRBJ2-1 and V is TRBV9; 10 nucleotides align to TRBD2. The CDR3 is 23 amino acids. The V and J ends lost 3 bases and 0 bases, in that order; junction bases with no gene match: 24. The germline CDR1 and CDR2 sequences are SGDLS and YYNGEE. The CDR3 loop is CASSDSLAGVLAGALSSYNEQFF. The CDR3 region has the DNA TGTGCCAGCAGCGACTCCCTAGCTGGCGTCCTAGCGGGGGCCCTAAGCTCCTACAATGAGCAGTTCTTC. Using reference TRBV9 and TRBJ2-1 for the parts outside the CDR3, the full variable domain is DSGVTQTPKHLITATGQRVTLRCSPRSGDLSVYWYQQSLDQGLQFLIQYYNGEERAKGNILERFSAQQFPDLHSELNLSSLELGDSALYFCASSDSLAGVLAGALSSYNEQFFGPGTRLTVL.

The chain is built from TRBV7-9 and TRBJ1-2; D possibly corresponds to TRBD1 (5 bases). The CDR3 is 13 amino acids. Trimming stripped 2 bases from V and 6 bases from J, with 10 bases between. Germline-derived CDR1 and CDR2 are SEHNR and FQNEAQ (reference sequence). The CDR3 nucleotides are TGTGCCAGCAGCTTACTGGACACGGATGGCTACACCTTC. It yields the protein CASSLLDTDGYTF. The complete variable domain, with remaining parts taken from reference TRBV7-9 and TRBJ1-2, reads DTGVSQNPRHKITKRGQNVTFRCDPISEHNRLYWYRQTLGQGPEFLTYFQNEAQLEKSRLLSDRFSAERPKGSFSTLEIQRTEQGDSAMYLCASSLLDTDGYTFGSGTRLTVV.

This clone occurred a few times. This chain joins TRBV6-5 and TRBJ1-6; perhaps TRBD1 as D (6 bases). Per the germline V gene, CDR1 is MNHEY and CDR2 is SVGAGI. V shed 5 bases and J shed 5 bases, with 10 bases lying between them. The CDR3 contains 14 residues. Here the CDR3 reads CASSKQGNNSPLHF. CDR3 nucleotide sequence: TGTGCCAGCAGTAAACAGGGCAATAATTCACCCCTCCACTTT.